Listed below are T cell receptor beta chains from one sample, sequenced in a study of T-cell reconstitution after alpha-beta-depleted transplantation in children. Each CDR3 protein is one row after TCRdb ran MiXCR on the PCR reads. Here the sample spans about 540,000 distinct CDR3 sequences, about a sixth being singletons. Specimen: PBMCs from the stem cell graft donor, collected from the stem cell graft. The receptors here all came from a human donor who donated a stem cell graft to a child with acute lymphoblastic leukemia. Both conserved end residues are part of each CDR3. Fields, in order: clone size, J gene, D gene, V gene, CDR3 DNA, CDR3 protein. The D gene is left open where the match is weak. Clone size appears in some rows only: once, few, many, or a class for an expanded clone.

clone_size: -; j_call: TRBJ2-1; d_call: -; v_call: TRBV12-3/TRBV12-4; cdr3_nt: TGTGCCAGCAGTTTACGCAGGGGTCAGCAGTTCTTC; cdr3_aa: CASSLRRGQQFF
clone_size: few; j_call: TRBJ2-2; d_call: -; v_call: TRBV19; cdr3_nt: TGTGCCAGTAGTATCCTCACTAGCAACGGGGAGCTGTTTTTT; cdr3_aa: CASSILTSNGELFF
clone_size: few; j_call: TRBJ2-5; d_call: -; v_call: TRBV7-8; cdr3_nt: TGTGCCAGCAGCTTTTTCGATAGCGGACACCAAGAGACCCAGTACTTC; cdr3_aa: CASSFFDSGHQETQYF
clone_size: few; j_call: TRBJ2-1; d_call: TRBD1; v_call: TRBV7-9; cdr3_nt: TGTGCCAGCAGCTGGTTCCGGGACAGATACAATGAGCAGTTCTTC; cdr3_aa: CASSWFRDRYNEQFF
clone_size: -; j_call: TRBJ1-4; d_call: TRBD1; v_call: TRBV5-1; cdr3_nt: TGCGCCAGCAGCCGTACAGGGGGTGATGAAAAACTGTTTTTT; cdr3_aa: CASSRTGGDEKLFF
clone_size: -; j_call: TRBJ1-1; d_call: -; v_call: TRBV15; cdr3_nt: TGTGCCACCCTCTCGGGCAGTGCAATGAACACTGAAGCTTTCTTT; cdr3_aa: CATLSGSAMNTEAFF
clone_size: few; j_call: TRBJ2-7; d_call: TRBD1; v_call: TRBV20-1; cdr3_nt: TGCAGTGCTAGAGATCGGGACAGATTTTACGAGCAGTACTTC; cdr3_aa: CSARDRDRFYEQYF
clone_size: many; j_call: TRBJ2-5; d_call: -; v_call: TRBV7-9; cdr3_nt: TGTGCCAGCAGCTTTGGGGACACCACCCAAGAGACCCAGTACTTC; cdr3_aa: CASSFGDTTQETQYF
clone_size: few; j_call: TRBJ2-7; d_call: TRBD2; v_call: TRBV6-1; cdr3_nt: TGTGCCAGCAGTGAAACGGCTAGCGGACTCTACGAGCAGTACTTC; cdr3_aa: CASSETASGLYEQYF
clone_size: -; j_call: TRBJ1-2; d_call: -; v_call: TRBV20-1; cdr3_nt: TGCAGTGCTAGAAAACCGCGGAGACTCTATGGCTACACCTTC; cdr3_aa: CSARKPRRLYGYTF
clone_size: -; j_call: TRBJ2-3; d_call: -; v_call: TRBV6-5; cdr3_nt: TGTGCCAGCAGTTGGATACAGGGCGCAGATACGCAGTATTTT; cdr3_aa: CASSWIQGADTQYF
clone_size: -; j_call: TRBJ2-7; d_call: -; v_call: TRBV28; cdr3_nt: TGTGCCAGCAGTTTCAACAGGGTACCCTACGAGCAGTACTTC; cdr3_aa: CASSFNRVPYEQYF
clone_size: -; j_call: TRBJ2-7; d_call: -; v_call: TRBV20-1; cdr3_nt: TGCAGTGCCATTGCGTCAGCCCTGGCCTACGAGCAGTACTTC; cdr3_aa: CSAIASALAYEQYF
clone_size: -; j_call: TRBJ2-1; d_call: -; v_call: TRBV11-2; cdr3_nt: TGTGCCAGCAGCTTAGTGGGACCCGACAATGAGCAGTTCTTC; cdr3_aa: CASSLVGPDNEQFF
clone_size: -; j_call: TRBJ1-2; d_call: TRBD1; v_call: TRBV7-2; cdr3_nt: TGTGCCAGCCGAATAGATCCAGGGGGAGGGGATGGCTACACCTTC; cdr3_aa: CASRIDPGGGDGYTF
clone_size: many; j_call: TRBJ2-5; d_call: -; v_call: TRBV3-1; cdr3_nt: TGTGCCAGCAGCAACCCTAGGGGGGTAGCTCCAGAGACCCAGTACTTC; cdr3_aa: CASSNPRGVAPETQYF
clone_size: few; j_call: TRBJ2-7; d_call: -; v_call: TRBV29-1; cdr3_nt: TGCAGCGTTGTTTCCAGGAACTCCTACGAGCAGTACTTC; cdr3_aa: CSVVSRNSYEQYF
clone_size: -; j_call: TRBJ2-1; d_call: TRBD2; v_call: TRBV20-1; cdr3_nt: TGCAGTGCTAGGAAGAGTGAAGAGTACGGGGGGAATGAGCAGTTCTTC; cdr3_aa: CSARKSEEYGGNEQFF
clone_size: -; j_call: TRBJ2-7; d_call: -; v_call: TRBV20-1; cdr3_nt: TGCAGTGCTAGAGGGGTGGACGCCTGGACCTACGAGCAGTACTTC; cdr3_aa: CSARGVDAWTYEQYF
clone_size: few; j_call: TRBJ1-2; d_call: -; v_call: TRBV12-3/TRBV12-4; cdr3_nt: TGTGCCAGCAGCGACGGATTTCACTATGGCTACACCTTC; cdr3_aa: CASSDGFHYGYTF
clone_size: -; j_call: TRBJ1-5; d_call: -; v_call: TRBV18; cdr3_nt: TGTGCCAGCTCACTTACAGGGTACGATCAGCCCCAGCATTTT; cdr3_aa: CASSLTGYDQPQHF
clone_size: few; j_call: TRBJ1-2; d_call: TRBD1; v_call: TRBV4-1; cdr3_nt: TGCGCCAGCAGCCAAACGGGACAGACGATCTATGGCTACACCTTC; cdr3_aa: CASSQTGQTIYGYTF
clone_size: many; j_call: TRBJ2-2; d_call: TRBD2; v_call: TRBV5-1; cdr3_nt: TGTGCCAGCAGCCTGGGACTAGCAGCCGGGGAGCTGTTTTTT; cdr3_aa: CASSLGLAAGELFF
clone_size: -; j_call: TRBJ2-4; d_call: TRBD2; v_call: TRBV29-1; cdr3_nt: TGCAGCGTTGAATATGGGGGGGAAAACATTCAGTACTTC; cdr3_aa: CSVEYGGENIQYF
clone_size: few; j_call: TRBJ2-1; d_call: TRBD2; v_call: TRBV29-1; cdr3_nt: TGCAGCGTTGTCTCCCTAGCGGGAGGGCGAGGTGTAGAGCAGTTCTTC; cdr3_aa: CSVVSLAGGRGVEQFF
clone_size: few; j_call: TRBJ1-1; d_call: -; v_call: TRBV21-1; cdr3_nt: TGTGCCAGCAGCCCCCCGGGACCGTGTGAAGCTTTCTTT; cdr3_aa: CASSPPGPCEAFF
clone_size: -; j_call: TRBJ1-4; d_call: -; v_call: TRBV21-1; cdr3_nt: TGTGCCAGCAGCAAATTACAAAGGGGACAGTATCATGAAAAACTGTTTTTT; cdr3_aa: CASSKLQRGQYHEKLFF
clone_size: -; j_call: TRBJ2-3; d_call: -; v_call: TRBV29-1; cdr3_nt: TGCAGCGTTGGGCTAAACACAGATACGCAGTATTTT; cdr3_aa: CSVGLNTDTQYF
clone_size: -; j_call: TRBJ1-2; d_call: TRBD1; v_call: TRBV7-3; cdr3_nt: TGTGCCAGCAGCTTAACTCCGGGGACAGATTATGGCTACACCTTC; cdr3_aa: CASSLTPGTDYGYTF
clone_size: few; j_call: TRBJ2-7; d_call: -; v_call: TRBV20-1; cdr3_nt: TGCAGTGCTAGCCCCCTTCGACTAGTTTTCGAGCAGTACTTC; cdr3_aa: CSASPLRLVFEQYF
clone_size: -; j_call: TRBJ2-2; d_call: -; v_call: TRBV20-1; cdr3_nt: TGCAGTGCTGGCCCTTTTTCTAGGGGGACCGGGGAGCTGTTTTTT; cdr3_aa: CSAGPFSRGTGELFF
clone_size: -; j_call: TRBJ2-7; d_call: -; v_call: TRBV12-3/TRBV12-4; cdr3_nt: TGTGCCAGCAGTTTGCGAAGGTTGGCGAGACCCTACGAGCAGTACTTC; cdr3_aa: CASSLRRLARPYEQYF
clone_size: -; j_call: TRBJ2-1; d_call: -; v_call: TRBV20-1; cdr3_nt: TGCAGTGCTCGTGGACAACTCGGTGTGGTCCATGAGCAGTTCTTC; cdr3_aa: CSARGQLGVVHEQFF
clone_size: -; j_call: TRBJ2-7; d_call: -; v_call: TRBV20-1; cdr3_nt: TGCAGTACTGGACTCCAGAGCTCCTACGAGCAGTACTTC; cdr3_aa: CSTGLQSSYEQYF
clone_size: -; j_call: TRBJ1-5; d_call: -; v_call: TRBV7-2; cdr3_nt: TGTGCCAGCAGCCCCATAGCTGGACAGCCCCAGCATTTT; cdr3_aa: CASSPIAGQPQHF
clone_size: few; j_call: TRBJ1-2; d_call: -; v_call: TRBV12-3/TRBV12-4; cdr3_nt: TGTGCCACCTTTGATTCCCGAATAGGCTATGGCTACACCTTC; cdr3_aa: CATFDSRIGYGYTF
clone_size: few; j_call: TRBJ2-7; d_call: -; v_call: TRBV12-3/TRBV12-4; cdr3_nt: TGTGCCAGCAGTTTGAATCTCCCCCAAGCCGAGCAGTACTTC; cdr3_aa: CASSLNLPQAEQYF
clone_size: few; j_call: TRBJ2-1; d_call: TRBD2; v_call: TRBV15; cdr3_nt: TGTGCCACCAGCAAAGGGGTGGCTAGCGGCTACAATGAGCAGTTCTTC; cdr3_aa: CATSKGVASGYNEQFF
clone_size: few; j_call: TRBJ2-5; d_call: -; v_call: TRBV4-1; cdr3_nt: TGCGCCAGTGGACCTGGGGAGACCCAGTACTTC; cdr3_aa: CASGPGETQYF
clone_size: -; j_call: TRBJ2-2; d_call: -; v_call: TRBV5-5; cdr3_nt: TGTGCCAGCAGCCCCTGGGACCTAGACACCGGGGAGCTGTTTTTT; cdr3_aa: CASSPWDLDTGELFF
clone_size: -; j_call: TRBJ1-1; d_call: TRBD1; v_call: TRBV6-1; cdr3_nt: TGTGCCAGCAGTCTCCAACAGGGGGTCATGAACACTGAAGCTTTCTTT; cdr3_aa: CASSLQQGVMNTEAFF
clone_size: -; j_call: TRBJ2-7; d_call: TRBD2; v_call: TRBV10-3; cdr3_nt: TGTGCCATCAGTGAGGTTAGCGGGAGACCCTACGAGCAGTACTTC; cdr3_aa: CAISEVSGRPYEQYF